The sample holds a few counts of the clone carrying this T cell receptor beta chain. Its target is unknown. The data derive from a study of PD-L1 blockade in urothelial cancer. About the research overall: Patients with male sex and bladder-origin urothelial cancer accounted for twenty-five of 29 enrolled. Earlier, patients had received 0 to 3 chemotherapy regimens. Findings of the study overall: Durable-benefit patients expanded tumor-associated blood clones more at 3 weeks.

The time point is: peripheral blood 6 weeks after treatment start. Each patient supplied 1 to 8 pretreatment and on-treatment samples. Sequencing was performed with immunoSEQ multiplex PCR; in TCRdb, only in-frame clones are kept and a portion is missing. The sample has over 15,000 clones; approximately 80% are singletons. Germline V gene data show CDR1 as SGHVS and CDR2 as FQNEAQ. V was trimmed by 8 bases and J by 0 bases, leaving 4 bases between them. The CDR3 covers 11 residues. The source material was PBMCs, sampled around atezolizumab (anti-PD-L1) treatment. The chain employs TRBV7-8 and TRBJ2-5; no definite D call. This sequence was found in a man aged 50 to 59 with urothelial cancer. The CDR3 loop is CASEYQETQYF. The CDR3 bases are TGTGCCAGCGAGTACCAAGAGACCCAGTACTTC.